The 27 T cell receptor beta chains listed next were all sequenced from one sample in a study of blood T cell repertoires in COVID-19. TCRdb's table, derived via immunoSEQ multiplex PCR, lists solely in-frame clones and lacks some. The sample yields a few hundred thousand clones, approximately 85% seen once. The sequencing sample was made of peripheral blood. These receptors originate from a woman of 80 years or more with COVID-19, enrolled during active disease.

The chain uses TRBV7-9 and TRBJ2-1, with D perhaps TRBD2 (6 bases). CDR3 size: 14 residues. The germline V and J ends were trimmed by 7 bases and 6 bases, with 16 bases remaining between them. The germline V gene has CDR1 SEHNR and CDR2 FQNEAQ (reference sequence). DNA for the CDR3: TGTGCCAGCACCACTCTCGGGGGTTCCAATGAGCAGTTCTTC. Residues: CASTTLGGSNEQFF.

As concerns this clone: Sequence at one end of the junction differs from germline and may be a read error. This chain connects TRBV7-7 to TRBJ2-5; 9 nucleotides line up with TRBD1. The CDR3 runs 15 residues. The germline V gene encodes CDR1 SSHAT and CDR2 FNYEAQ (reference sequence). CDR3 region: CASSVGQGLGETQYF. DNA for the CDR3: TGTGCTAGCAGCGTCGGACAGGGGCTTGGAGAGACCCAGTACTTC.

V usage is TRBV2 and J usage is TRBJ2-3, with TRBD2 identical over 9 bases. The CDR3 length is 15 residues. The germline V gene encodes CDR1 SNHLY and CDR2 FYNNEI. The junction had 2 bases not matched to a gene; V was cut back by 4 bases and J by 0 bases. The DNA for the CDR3 is TGTGCCAGCAGTGTTCTAGCGGGGAGCACAGATACGCAGTATTTT. It is translated as CASSVLAGSTDTQYF.

The J gene is TRBJ2-5, the V gene TRBV29-1; the match to TRBD1 covers 7 bases. With 6 bases clipped from V and 4 bases from J, the junction kept 17 bases outside the gene matches. Germline CDR1 SQVTM, CDR2 ANQGSEA. The length of the CDR3 is 16 residues. CDR3 region: CSVLPPDQGVRETQYF. DNA of the CDR3: TGCAGCGTCCTTCCCCCCGATCAGGGGGTCCGAGAGACCCAGTACTTC.

This rearrangement joins TRBV19 to TRBJ2-1; TRBD2 matches 12 bases. The CDR3 extends over 15 amino acids. V gave up 5 bases and J gave up 6 bases; unmatched junction bases: 5. Germline V gene data show CDR1 as LNHDA and CDR2 as SQIVND (reference sequence). As DNA, the CDR3 is TGTGCCAGTAGTGCCTGGACTAGCGGGATCAATGAGCAGTTCTTC. This encodes CASSAWTSGINEQFF.

The CDR3 bases are TGTGCCTGGGCTTCGGGTGGTGCAGCCGGGACTGAAGCTTTCTTT. This codes for CAWASGGAAGTEAFF. The V call is TRBV30, the J call TRBJ1-1; D not resolved. Germline V lookup: CDR1 GTSNPN, CDR2 SVGIG (reference sequence). This CDR3 has 15 residues. Trimming removed 5 bases from V and 5 bases from J, with 21 bases in between. The entire variable domain, with the rest obtained from reference TRBV30 and TRBJ1-1, is as follows: SQTIHQWPATLVQPVGSPLSLECTVEGTSNPNLYWYRQAAGRGLQLLFYSVGIGQISSEVPQNLSASRPQDRQFILSSKKLLLSDSGFYLCAWASGGAAGTEAFFGQGTRLTVV.

Only one count was recorded for this clone. The chain is built from TRBV7-2 and TRBJ2-4; weak D call: TRBD2 (5 bases). The length of the CDR3 is 15 residues. The germline V gene encodes CDR1 SGHTA and CDR2 FQGNSA. V lost 0 bases to trimming and J lost 1 base, with 7 bases between them. The CDR3 DNA follows: TGTGCCAGCAGCTTAGCGGGAGTGGCCAAAAACATTCAGTACTTC. Translated, it gives CASSLAGVAKNIQYF.

This chain uses TRBV7-3 with TRBJ2-2; D perhaps matches TRBD2 (7 bases). The germline V and J ends were trimmed by 6 bases and 7 bases, with 15 bases remaining between them. Germline CDR1 and CDR2: SGHTA and FQGTGA. CDR3 size: 14 residues. The DNA for the CDR3 is TGTGCCAGCAGACCCCCAGGGGAGGGCGGGGAGCTGTTTTTT. Encoded protein: CASRPPGEGGELFF.

The gene calls are TRBV6-5 and TRBJ1-2, with 7 bases lining up with TRBD1. The CDR3 totals 15 residues. The germline V gene encodes CDR1 MNHEY and CDR2 SVGAGI. Trimming cost V 2 bases and J 2 bases; bases outside gene matches: 5. The CDR3: CASSYAIGGNYGYTF. The CDR3 nucleotides read TGTGCCAGCAGTTACGCCATAGGGGGCAACTATGGCTACACCTTC.

The gene calls are TRBV29-1 and TRBJ1-1, with TRBD1 identical over 8 bases. V was clipped by 4 bases and J by 0 bases; unmatched bases: 4. The CDR3 spans 14 residues. Looked up from germline, CDR1 is SQVTM and CDR2 is ANQGSEA. The CDR3 sequence: CSVGTGRVNTEAFF. Here the CDR3 DNA reads TGCAGCGTTGGGACAGGGCGGGTGAACACTGAAGCTTTCTTT.

The chain joins TRBV6-1 to TRBJ2-7, with D possibly TRBD1 on 6 matching bases. The CDR3 extends over 15 amino acids. Germline values: CDR1 MNHNS, CDR2 SASEGT. The germline V and J ends were trimmed by 2 bases and 3 bases, with 14 bases remaining between them. The CDR3 region is CASSETAGVGYEQYF. CDR3 nucleotides: TGTGCCAGCAGTGAAACGGCAGGGGTAGGCTACGAGCAGTACTTC.

The chain uses TRBV5-1 and TRBJ1-1, with TRBD1 identical over 8 bases. The V segment lost 3 bases and the J segment 4 bases; nucleotides outside the gene matches: 5. Germline-derived CDR1 and CDR2 are SGHRS and YFSETQ. This CDR3 is built from 14 residues. The CDR3 DNA reads TGCGCCAGCAGCTCCAGGGGGCTGATCACTGAAGCTTTCTTT. Translation gives CASSSRGLITEAFF.

The genes are TRBV27 and TRBJ2-5, with 9 bases fitting TRBD2. The junction had 10 bases not matched to a gene; V was cut back by 2 bases and J by 3 bases. In germline, CDR1 is MNHEY, CDR2 SMNVEV (reference sequence). The CDR3 consists of 17 residues. CDR3 DNA: TGTGCCAGCAGTTTAGGATGGCGGGGGGGCTCTGAAGAGACCCAGTACTTC. This codes for CASSLGWRGGSEETQYF.

V gene TRBV7-3 combines with J gene TRBJ1-1; no firm D call. The germline CDR1 and CDR2 sequences are SGHTA and FQGTGA. V was cut by 8 bases and J by 4 bases, with 11 bases left in between. This CDR3 contains 12 residues. As DNA, the CDR3 is TGTGCCAGCGGAGGACCGGGCACTGAAGCTTTCTTT. This sequence encodes CASGGPGTEAFF.

V and J are TRBV5-6 and TRBJ1-2; TRBD1 matches at 7 bases. The CDR3 extends over 14 amino acids. CDR1 SGHDT and CDR2 YYEEEE come from the germline V gene. The junction had 10 bases not matched to a gene; V was cut back by 5 bases and J by 6 bases. The CDR3, as DNA: TGTGCCAGCAGACAGCGGGGGACAGAGAATGGCTACACCTTC. Amino acid sequence: CASRQRGTENGYTF.

This clone was seen once. The V and J genes are TRBV3-1 (or the pseudogene TRBV3-2) and TRBJ2-7; unclear D gene. Germline V lookup: CDR1 LGHDT, CDR2 YNNKEL (reference sequence). V lost 0 bases and J lost 0, with 12 bases in between. There are 16 residues in the CDR3. The CDR3 nucleotides read TGTGCCAGCAGCCAAGATCCCAGCGAAAGCTCCTACGAGCAGTACTTC. Protein sequence: CASSQDPSESSYEQYF.

CDR3 sequence reads: CASSRSWNEQFF. CDR3 bases: TGTGCCAGCAGTCGTAGCTGGAATGAGCAGTTCTTC. The chain is built from TRBV5-8 and TRBJ2-1, with D unclear. CDR3 length: 12 residues. V was pared by 5 bases and J by 7 bases, with 10 bases between. Germline V lookup: CDR1 SGHTS, CDR2 YDEGEE.

Only a few counts were recorded for this clone. CDR3 in amino acids: CASSQERGGSKMGEQYF. CDR3 bases: TGCGCCAGCAGCCAAGAGAGAGGAGGGAGTAAAATGGGCGAGCAGTACTTC. This chain links TRBV4-3 with TRBJ2-7, with D maybe TRBD2 (6 bases). CDR1 LGHNA and CDR2 YSLEER come from the germline V gene. The germline V and J ends were trimmed by 0 bases and 6 bases, with 21 bases remaining between them. The CDR3 consists of 17 residues.

This clone turned up a few times. This chain uses TRBV3-1 (or the pseudogene TRBV3-2) with TRBJ2-1; D unclear. V dropped 4 bases and J dropped 7 bases, with 8 bases sitting between them. Germline V gene sequence: CDR1 LGHDT, CDR2 YNNKEL (reference sequence). The CDR3 consists of 12 residues. DNA of the CDR3: TGTGCCAGCAGCCGGCTGCGGAATGAGCAGTTCTTC. Translating it yields CASSRLRNEQFF.

The CDR3 DNA follows: TGTGCCAGCAGCTTACTGGGGGGGACGACTGAAGCTTTCTTT. Protein sequence: CASSLLGGTTEAFF. The chain has TRBV7-3 and TRBJ1-1, with D perhaps matching TRBD1 (5 bases). CDR1 and CDR2 from the germline V gene are SGHTA and FQGTGA. The germline V and J ends were trimmed by 2 bases and 5 bases, with 12 bases remaining between them. This CDR3 is 14 amino acids long. Variable domain in full (rest from reference TRBV7-3 and TRBJ1-1): GAGVSQTPSNKVTEKGKYVELRCDPISGHTALYWYRQSLGQGPEFLIYFQGTGAADDSGLPNDRFFAVRPEGSVSTLKIQRTERGDSAVYLCASSLLGGTTEAFFGQGTRLTVV.

The chain uses TRBV28 and TRBJ1-2, with 8 bases lining up with TRBD1. J lost 11 bases, V lost 4 bases, and 18 bases had no gene match. The CDR3 has 16 residues. Germline-derived CDR1 and CDR2 are MDHEN and SYDVKM. CDR3 nucleotides: TGTGCCAGCAGTTCTCTTTCCGGGACAGGTTCCGGTCCGTACACCTTC. Protein product: CASSSLSGTGSGPYTF.

V usage is TRBV3-1 (or the pseudogene TRBV3-2) and J usage is TRBJ1-5; D remains ambiguous. Trimming stripped 1 base from V and 1 base from J, with 11 bases between. Per the germline V gene, CDR1 is LGHDT and CDR2 is YNNKEL (reference sequence). This CDR3 contains 16 residues. The CDR3 here is CASSQGAVGSNQPQHF. In nucleotides, the CDR3 is TGTGCCAGCAGCCAAGGAGCGGTGGGGAGCAATCAGCCCCAGCATTTT.

V gene TRBV10-3 combines with J gene TRBJ1-1; D possibly corresponds to TRBD1 (5 bases). V gave up 7 bases and J gave up 5 bases, with 17 bases separating them. This CDR3 contains 14 residues. Looked up from germline, CDR1 is ENHRY and CDR2 is SYGVKD. CDR3 residues: CAIKGAGLSTEAFF. The CDR3 region has the DNA TGTGCCATCAAGGGCGCAGGGTTGTCAACTGAAGCTTTCTTT.

The V gene is TRBV3-1 (or the pseudogene TRBV3-2), the J gene TRBJ1-5; the D gene is possibly TRBD1 (5 bases). Germline CDR1 and CDR2: LGHDT and YNNKEL (reference sequence). Trimming cost V 4 bases and J 3 bases, with 10 bases left between them. The CDR3 runs 14 residues. The CDR3 sequence is CASSPRANNQPQHF. CDR3 DNA sequence: TGTGCCAGCAGCCCCAGGGCCAACAATCAGCCCCAGCATTTT.

CDR3 DNA sequence: TGTGCCAGCAGTTCGGACAGGGGTCTGACCATATATTTT. As protein: CASSSDRGLTIYF. V usage is TRBV11-2 and J usage is TRBJ1-3; 9 bases are a match to TRBD1. This CDR3 is built from 13 residues. Germline trimming cut 6 bases from V and 10 bases from J; bases unmatched to any gene: 7. Germline V gene lookup returns CDR1 SGHAT and CDR2 FQNNGV.

The V call is TRBV20-1, the J call TRBJ1-6; D gene unclear. V dropped 0 bases and J dropped 9 bases, with 3 bases sitting between them. Germline CDR1 is DFQATT and CDR2 is SNEGSKA (reference sequence). This CDR3 is 11 amino acids long. CDR3 amino acids: CSARDSSPLHF. The CDR3 region has the DNA TGCAGTGCTAGAGACAGTTCACCCCTCCACTTT.

The chain combines TRBV2 with TRBJ2-3; the match to TRBD2 covers 13 bases. V lost 8 bases and J lost 6; bases outside the gene matches: 8. Germline CDR1 reads SNHLY; CDR2 reads FYNNEI. CDR3 length equals 15 residues. In DNA form, the CDR3 reads TGTGCCAGCGGGGGACTAGCGGGATGGGCCGATACGCAGTATTTT. Translating gives CASGGLAGWADTQYF.